Below are 21 T cell receptor beta chains sequenced from a single sample in a study of control samples from healthy donors and cancer patients. Repertoires were generated with immunoSEQ multiplex PCR, while TCRdb's copy carries only in-frame clones and drops some. The data contain around 92,000 clones, roughly 86% of them singletons. Sequenced: blood. The receptors shown here come from a man between 60 and 75 years old in good health.

The chain combines TRBV25-1 with TRBJ1-1; 9 nucleotides match TRBD1. The V gene's germline CDR1 is MGHDK and CDR2 SYGVNS. This CDR3 is built from 15 residues. Trimming removed 4 bases from V and 3 bases from J; junction bases left unmatched: 6. The CDR3 DNA sequence: TGTGCCAGCAGTGGGGAACAGGGGGCCTACACTGAAGCTTTCTTT. Its translation is CASSGEQGAYTEAFF.

The chain carries TRBV19 and TRBJ1-5; tentatively, D is TRBD1 (6 bases). V lost 1 base and J lost 4, with 20 bases in between. Per germline, CDR1 LNHDA and CDR2 SQIVND (reference sequence). The CDR3 has 18 amino acids. CDR3 coding DNA: TGTGCCAGTAGTATAGGCCCCTCGTACAGGGACGGTAATCAGCCCCAGCATTTT. This sequence encodes CASSIGPSYRDGNQPQHF.

The chain uses TRBV11-2 and TRBJ1-1, with D possibly matching TRBD1 (5 bases). CDR3 length: 14 amino acids. Trimming removed 6 bases from V and 5 bases from J, with 16 bases in between. In germline, CDR1 is SGHAT, CDR2 FQNNGV. In DNA form, the CDR3 reads TGTGCCAGCAGACCGCTCCCGGGGGGGACTGAAGCTTTCTTT. Translated: CASRPLPGGTEAFF.

In regard to this clone: Since no conserved phenylalanine or tryptophan closes the CDR3, a read error is the likely cause. No DNA is shown, since the ends of the CDR3 on it are uncertain; the CDR3 is the one TCRdb lists. This chain connects TRBV5-3 to TRBJ2-3; the D call of TRBD2 is as the table states it, not checked on the DNA. Being an ORF, TRBV5-3 has a function that is uncertain. The CDR3 is 10 amino acids long, termini counted. CDR3 residues: CARSRPYVRS.

The chain is built from TRBV3-1 (or the pseudogene TRBV3-2) and TRBJ2-5, with 13 bases matching TRBD2. Trimming at V came to 3 bases and at J to 1 base, leaving 2 bases not matched to a gene. This CDR3 comprises 16 residues. The germline V gene encodes CDR1 LGHDT and CDR2 YNNKEL (reference sequence). The CDR3 reads CASSQTSGGPQETQYF. In DNA, the CDR3 is TGTGCCAGCAGCCAGACTAGCGGGGGGCCCCAAGAGACCCAGTACTTC.

The rearrangement joins TRBV15 to TRBJ2-3, with D possibly matching TRBD2 (5 bases). The CDR3 length is 15 residues. The V gene's germline CDR1 is LNHNV and CDR2 YYDKDF (reference sequence). Between the trimmed V and J ends, which lost 1 base and 1 base, there was a span of 9 bases. The CDR3 nucleotides are TGTGCCACCAGCAGAGGTGAGGGCGGCACAGATACGCAGTATTTT. Amino acids: CATSRGEGGTDTQYF.

The J gene is TRBJ2-7, the V gene TRBV5-1; no clear D gene. Trimming left V 0 bases short and J 4 bases short, with 14 bases between. This CDR3 spans 15 amino acids. Germline V CDR1 and CDR2: SGHRS, YFSETQ. The CDR3 loop reads CASSLEYSQLYEQYF. The CDR3 DNA follows: TGCGCCAGCAGCTTGGAGTACAGCCAGCTATACGAGCAGTACTTC.

This clone appeared a single time. CDR3 in amino acids: CASSRGLADEQYF. Here the CDR3 DNA reads TGTGCCAGCAGCCGTGGACTAGCGGACGAGCAGTACTTC. The chain uses TRBV4-2 and TRBJ2-7; 10 nucleotides align to TRBD2. Germline V gene lookup returns CDR1 LGHNA and CDR2 YNFKEQ. CDR3 length: 13 amino acids. The junction had 2 bases not matched to a gene; V was cut back by 4 bases and J by 5 bases.

The chain employs TRBV3-1 (or the pseudogene TRBV3-2) and TRBJ1-1; no firm D call. The CDR3 runs 14 residues. V shed 5 bases and J shed 4 bases, with 14 bases lying between them. CDR1 and CDR2 (germline): LGHDT, YNNKEL (reference sequence). CDR3 in amino acids: CASSIEAASTEAFF. The CDR3 bases are TGTGCCAGCAGCATAGAGGCTGCGTCCACTGAAGCTTTCTTT.

The rearrangement uses TRBV28 and TRBJ1-5; D unresolved. This CDR3 is built from 15 residues. Deletions cut 4 bases from V and 5 bases from J, with 15 bases between. Germline V gene data show CDR1 as MDHEN and CDR2 as SYDVKM. The CDR3 DNA follows: TGTGCCAGCAGTTCCCCGCCCTCCGGCGATCAGCCCCAGCATTTT. Amino acid sequence: CASSSPPSGDQPQHF. The full variable domain, completed using reference TRBV28 and TRBJ1-5, is DVKVTQSSRYLVKRTGEKVFLECVQDMDHENMFWYRQDPGLGLRLIYFSYDVKMKEKGDIPEGYSVSREKKERFSLILESASTNQTSMYLCASSSPPSGDQPQHFGDGTRLSIL.

This clone has just one count. This chain uses TRBV7-8 with TRBJ2-1; D gene uncertain. The length of the CDR3 is 13 residues. The V end lost 2 bases, the J end lost 7 bases, and 9 bases lay between the germline ends. Per the germline V gene, CDR1 is SGHVS and CDR2 is FQNEAQ. The CDR3 nucleotides read TGTGCCAGCAGCTTAAGGTTGTTGAATGAGCAGTTCTTC. Protein: CASSLRLLNEQFF.

The rearrangement joins TRBV7-9 to TRBJ2-7, with 9 bases identical to TRBD2. This CDR3 has 16 residues. CDR1 SEHNR and CDR2 FQNEAQ come from the germline V gene (reference sequence). The junction had 7 bases not matched to a gene; V was cut back by 2 bases and J by 2 bases. CDR3 residues: CASSLHELAGPYEQYF. DNA for the CDR3: TGTGCCAGCAGCTTACATGAACTAGCGGGCCCCTACGAGCAGTACTTC.

This clone was seen a few times. The CDR3 sequence: CASSPGGRTTGELFF. CDR3 nucleotides: TGTGCCAGCTCACCAGGGGGGAGGACCACCGGGGAGCTGTTTTTT. The chain uses TRBV18 and TRBJ2-2; D possibly corresponds to TRBD2 (6 bases). CDR1 is KGHSH and CDR2 is LQKENI in the germline V gene. V was clipped by 2 bases and J by 4 bases, with 11 bases between them. The CDR3 is 15 amino acids.

A single count supports this clone. This sequence joins TRBV3-1 (or the pseudogene TRBV3-2) and TRBJ2-5; tentatively, D is TRBD1 (5 bases). The V end was cut by 0 bases, the J end by 10 bases, with 15 bases between. Looked up from germline, CDR1 is LGHDT and CDR2 is YNNKEL (reference sequence). The CDR3 spans 14 residues. CDR3 sequence reads: CASSQDLTTQGQYF. In nucleotides, the CDR3 is TGTGCCAGCAGCCAAGATCTGACCACTCAGGGCCAGTACTTC.

V usage is TRBV4-1 and J usage is TRBJ1-2, with D uncertain. The CDR3 contains 16 residues. The V gene's germline CDR1 is MGHRA and CDR2 YSYEKL. Trimming cost V 4 bases and J 0 bases, with 15 bases left between them. The CDR3 nucleotides read TGCGCCAGCAGCCGTTCACTTGGGGTCACTAACTATGGCTACACCTTC. This translates into CASSRSLGVTNYGYTF.

This clone appeared once. The chain employs TRBV27 and TRBJ2-1, with 7 bases lining up with TRBD2. The CDR3 is made up of 16 amino acids. The trim removed 4 bases at V and 6 bases at J, leaving 12 bases unmatched. Germline lookup yields CDR1 MNHEY and CDR2 SMNVEV (reference sequence). The CDR3 loop is CASSSPSSGKGNEQFF. For the CDR3, the DNA is TGTGCCAGCAGTTCGCCCTCTAGCGGTAAGGGCAATGAGCAGTTCTTC.

The V call is TRBV30, the J call TRBJ1-6; TRBD1 agrees at 9 bases. The CDR3 loop spans 16 amino acids. Germline values: CDR1 GTSNPN, CDR2 SVGIG (reference sequence). V lost 0 bases and J lost 6; bases outside the gene matches: 6. Written as DNA, the CDR3 is TGTGCCTGGAGTGTATTCGGGGGACAGGGTAATTCACCCCTCCACTTT. It translates to CAWSVFGGQGNSPLHF.

This clone was seen a few times. This chain connects TRBV6-5 to TRBJ1-5; D call uncertain. CDR1 and CDR2 (germline): MNHEY, SVGAGI. This CDR3 is 14 amino acids long. Trimming cost V 2 bases and J 2 bases, with 7 bases left between them. The CDR3 nucleotides are TGTGCCAGCAGTTACGGGTCTGGCAATCAGCCCCAGCATTTT. Amino acid sequence: CASSYGSGNQPQHF.

CDR3: CASSESARSTGNTGELFF. In nucleotides, the CDR3 is TGCGCCAGCAGTGAATCCGCGAGGTCCACGGGGAACACCGGGGAGCTGTTTTTT. The chain joins TRBV10-1 to TRBJ2-2; D is uncertain. CDR3 length: 18 amino acids. CDR1 WNHNN and CDR2 SYGVQD come from the germline V gene (reference sequence). V lost 3 bases and J 1 base, leaving 18 bases between the germline ends.

The V gene is TRBV4-1, the J gene TRBJ2-7; 7 bases line up with TRBD1. J was trimmed by 2 bases and V by 3 bases; bases with no gene match: 7. The germline CDR1 and CDR2 sequences are MGHRA and YSYEKL. The CDR3 is 15 residues long. CDR3 coding DNA: TGCGCCAGCAGCCACGGGATCGGGACAGCCTACGAGCAGTACTTC. This encodes CASSHGIGTAYEQYF.

This clone was detected only a few times. As DNA, the CDR3 is TGTGCCAGCAGCGTAGACAGCGGGGTCCTCCACTTT. Protein product: CASSVDSGVLHF. The V call is TRBV9, the J call TRBJ1-6; D is unclear. V was trimmed by 0 bases and J by 15 bases, leaving 10 bases between them. Germline-derived CDR1 and CDR2 are SGDLS and YYNGEE. The CDR3 has 12 residues. Combining the CDR3 with reference TRBV9 and TRBJ1-6 gives the whole variable domain DSGVTQTPKHLITATGQRVTLRCSPRSGDLSVYWYQQSLDQGLQFLIQYYNGEERAKGNILERFSAQQFPDLHSELNLSSLELGDSALYFCASSVDSGVLHFGNGTRLTVT.